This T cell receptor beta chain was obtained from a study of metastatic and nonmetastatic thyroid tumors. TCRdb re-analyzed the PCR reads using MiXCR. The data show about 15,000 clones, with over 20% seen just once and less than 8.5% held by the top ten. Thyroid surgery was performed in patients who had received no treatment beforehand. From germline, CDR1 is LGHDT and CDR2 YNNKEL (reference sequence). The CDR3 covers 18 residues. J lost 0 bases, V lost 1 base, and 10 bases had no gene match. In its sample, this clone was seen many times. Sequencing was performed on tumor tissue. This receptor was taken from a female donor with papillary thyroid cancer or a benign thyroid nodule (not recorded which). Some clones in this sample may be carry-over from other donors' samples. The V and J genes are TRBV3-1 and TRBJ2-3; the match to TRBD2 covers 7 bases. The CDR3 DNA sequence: TGTGCCAGCAGCCAAGGAGGGACTACATTCTCTAGCACAGATACGCAGTATTTT. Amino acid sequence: CASSQGGTTFSSTDTQYF.